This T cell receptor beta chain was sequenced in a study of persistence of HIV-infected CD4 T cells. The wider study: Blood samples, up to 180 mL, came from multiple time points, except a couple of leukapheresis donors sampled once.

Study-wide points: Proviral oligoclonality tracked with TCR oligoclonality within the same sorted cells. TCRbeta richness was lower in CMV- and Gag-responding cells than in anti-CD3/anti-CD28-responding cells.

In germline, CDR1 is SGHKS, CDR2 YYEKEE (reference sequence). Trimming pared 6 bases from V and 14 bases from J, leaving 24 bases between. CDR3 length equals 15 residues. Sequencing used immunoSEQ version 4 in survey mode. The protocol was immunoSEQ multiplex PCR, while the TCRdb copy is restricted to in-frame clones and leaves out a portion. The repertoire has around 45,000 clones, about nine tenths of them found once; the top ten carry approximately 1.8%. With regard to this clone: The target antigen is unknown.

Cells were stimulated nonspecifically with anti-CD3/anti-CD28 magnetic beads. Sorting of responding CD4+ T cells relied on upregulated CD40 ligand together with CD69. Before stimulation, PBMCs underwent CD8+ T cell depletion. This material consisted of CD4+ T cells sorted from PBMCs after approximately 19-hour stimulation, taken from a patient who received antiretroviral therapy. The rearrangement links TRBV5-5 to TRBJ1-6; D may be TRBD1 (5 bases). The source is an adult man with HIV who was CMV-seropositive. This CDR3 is CASTWINGGGEALHF. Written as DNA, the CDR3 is TGTGCCAGCACTTGGATCAATGGGGGTGGGGAGGCCCTCCACTTT.